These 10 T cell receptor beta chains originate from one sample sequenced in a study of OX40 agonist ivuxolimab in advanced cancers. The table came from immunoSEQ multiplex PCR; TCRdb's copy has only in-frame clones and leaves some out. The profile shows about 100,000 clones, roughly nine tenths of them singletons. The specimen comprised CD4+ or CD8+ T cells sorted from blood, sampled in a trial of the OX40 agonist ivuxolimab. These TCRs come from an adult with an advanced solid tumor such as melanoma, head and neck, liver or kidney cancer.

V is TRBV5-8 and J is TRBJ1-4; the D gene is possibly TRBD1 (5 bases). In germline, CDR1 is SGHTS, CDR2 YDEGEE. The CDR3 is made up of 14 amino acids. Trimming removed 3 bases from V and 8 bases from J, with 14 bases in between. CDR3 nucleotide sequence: TGTGCCAGCAGCTACACAGGAGTGGTGGAAAAACTGTTTTTT. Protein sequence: CASSYTGVVEKLFF.

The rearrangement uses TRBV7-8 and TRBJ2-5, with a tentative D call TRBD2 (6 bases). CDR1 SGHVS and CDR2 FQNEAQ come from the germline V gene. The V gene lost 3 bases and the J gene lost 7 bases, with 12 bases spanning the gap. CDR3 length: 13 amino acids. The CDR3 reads CASSFGQEGTQYF. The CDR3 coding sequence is TGTGCCAGCAGCTTCGGCCAGGAGGGGACCCAGTACTTC.

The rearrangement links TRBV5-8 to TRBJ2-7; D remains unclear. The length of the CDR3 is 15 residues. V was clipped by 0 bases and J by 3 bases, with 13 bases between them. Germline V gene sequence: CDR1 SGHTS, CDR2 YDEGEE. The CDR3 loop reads CASSLGLGPGYEQYF. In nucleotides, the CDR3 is TGTGCCAGCAGCTTGGGCCTTGGACCGGGCTACGAGCAGTACTTC.

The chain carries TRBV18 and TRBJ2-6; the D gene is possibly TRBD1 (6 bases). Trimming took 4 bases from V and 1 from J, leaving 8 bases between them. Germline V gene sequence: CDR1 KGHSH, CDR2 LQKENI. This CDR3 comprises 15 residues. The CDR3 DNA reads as TGTGCCAGCTCACTTGACAGGTCTGGGGCCAACGTCCTGACTTTC. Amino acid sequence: CASSLDRSGANVLTF.

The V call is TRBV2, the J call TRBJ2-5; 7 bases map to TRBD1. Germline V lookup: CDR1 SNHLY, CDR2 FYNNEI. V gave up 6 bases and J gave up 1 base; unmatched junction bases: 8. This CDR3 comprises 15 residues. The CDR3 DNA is TGTGCCAGCAGGTATGGGACAGCTATCCAAGAGACCCAGTACTTC. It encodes CASRYGTAIQETQYF.

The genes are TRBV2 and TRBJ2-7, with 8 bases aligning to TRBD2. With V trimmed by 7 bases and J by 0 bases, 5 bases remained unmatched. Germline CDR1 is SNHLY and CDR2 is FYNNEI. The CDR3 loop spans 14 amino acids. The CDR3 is CASNLAGLSYEQYF. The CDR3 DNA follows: TGTGCCAGCAACCTAGCGGGCCTCTCCTACGAGCAGTACTTC.

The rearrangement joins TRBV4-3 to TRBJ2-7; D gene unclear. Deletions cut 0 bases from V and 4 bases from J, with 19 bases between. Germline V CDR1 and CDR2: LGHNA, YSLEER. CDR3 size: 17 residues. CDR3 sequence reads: CASSQDPLGSPAYEQYF. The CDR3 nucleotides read TGCGCCAGCAGCCAAGATCCCCTGGGTAGCCCGGCATACGAGCAGTACTTC.

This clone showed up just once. CDR3 nucleotides: TGTGCCAGTAGTATAAGGTCTAGCGGCAACACAGATACGCAGTATTTT. Its protein product is CASSIRSSGNTDTQYF. The chain links TRBV19 to TRBJ2-3, with 7 nucleotides matching TRBD2. There are 16 residues in the CDR3. Germline-derived CDR1 and CDR2 are LNHDA and SQIVND (reference sequence). V dropped 2 bases and J dropped 2; count of bases not matched to a gene: 7.

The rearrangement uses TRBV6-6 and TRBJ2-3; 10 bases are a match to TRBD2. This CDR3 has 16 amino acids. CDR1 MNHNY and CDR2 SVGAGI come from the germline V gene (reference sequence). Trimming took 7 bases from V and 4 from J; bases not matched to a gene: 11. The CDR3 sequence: CASNRASGRVADTQYF. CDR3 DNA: TGTGCCAGCAACCGAGCTAGCGGGAGAGTGGCAGATACGCAGTATTTT.

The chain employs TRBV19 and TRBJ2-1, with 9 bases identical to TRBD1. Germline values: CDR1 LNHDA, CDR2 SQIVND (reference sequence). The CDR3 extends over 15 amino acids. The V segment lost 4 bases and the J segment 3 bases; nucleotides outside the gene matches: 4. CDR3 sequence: CASSRDRDFYNEQFF. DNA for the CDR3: TGTGCCAGTAGTAGGGACAGGGATTTCTACAATGAGCAGTTCTTC.